These 23 T cell receptor beta chains were all obtained from the same sample, sequenced in a study of T cell responses to AZD1222 COVID-19 vaccine. Generated by immunoSEQ multiplex PCR, the TCRdb table keeps only in-frame clones and is missing some. The sample has tens of thousands of clones; 90% are singletons. Sequencing was performed on peripheral blood, taken 28 days after the second AZD1222 dose. These receptors all stem from an adult who received the AZD1222 COVID-19 vaccine.

The CDR3 bases are TGTGCCAGCTTTCCGCTCACATGGGGTCGGGAGGAGCTGTTTTTT. It specifies CASFPLTWGREELFF. The genes are TRBV6-5 and TRBJ2-2, with D possibly matching TRBD2 (5 bases). The CDR3 totals 15 residues. V shed 8 bases and J shed 10 bases, with 23 bases lying between them. Germline assignment: CDR1 MNHEY and CDR2 SVGAGI.

The chain is built from TRBV27 and TRBJ1-6; 7 bases agree with TRBD1. V shed 5 bases, J shed 10 bases, and the junction held 5 bases outside the gene matches. CDR1 and CDR2 from the germline V gene are MNHEY and SMNVEV (reference sequence). The CDR3 contains 13 residues. CDR3: CASSVTGESPLHF. The CDR3 coding sequence is TGTGCCAGCAGTGTCACAGGGGAATCACCCCTCCACTTT.

The genes are TRBV20-1 and TRBJ1-1; D gene uncertain. The CDR3 consists of 11 residues. The ends were cut back, 5 bases at V and 3 bases at J, with 7 bases in the middle. Germline CDR1 is DFQATT and CDR2 is SNEGSKA (reference sequence). This chain's CDR3 is CSALPHTEAFF. The CDR3 bases are TGCAGTGCTCTTCCCCACACTGAAGCTTTCTTT.

The gene calls are TRBV29-1 and TRBJ2-7, with 11 bases identical to TRBD1. Germline assignment: CDR1 SQVTM and CDR2 ANQGSEA. V lost 4 bases, J lost 7 bases, and 12 bases stayed unmatched. The CDR3 length is 15 residues. The CDR3 reads CSVGRLGTGGNEQYF. CDR3 DNA sequence: TGCAGCGTTGGGAGATTGGGGACAGGGGGGAATGAGCAGTACTTC.

V gene TRBV7-3 combines with J gene TRBJ2-7; the D gene is possibly TRBD2 (6 bases). CDR1 and CDR2 (germline): SGHTA, FQGTGA. This CDR3 region has 16 residues. V lost 5 bases and J 5 bases, leaving 22 bases between the germline ends. CDR3 loop: CASSPLGTPHSHEQYF. DNA for the CDR3: TGTGCCAGCAGCCCCCTTGGGACTCCCCACAGCCACGAGCAGTACTTC.

This rearrangement joins TRBV9 to TRBJ1-4; possibly TRBD1 for D (5 bases). The CDR3 loop spans 15 amino acids. Looked up from germline, CDR1 is SGDLS and CDR2 is YYNGEE. V was shortened by 5 bases and J by 5 bases, with 16 bases between the two germline ends. The CDR3 DNA reads as TGTGCCAGCAGTGAAACAGGAGGAGAAAATGAAAAACTGTTTTTT. Protein: CASSETGGENEKLFF.

In DNA form, the CDR3 reads TGTGCCAGCAGCTTACAAATTCGGCGGTCCATATATTTT. Its translation: CASSLQIRRSIYF. V and J are TRBV11-2 and TRBJ1-3; D is unresolved. Per germline, CDR1 SGHAT and CDR2 FQNNGV. The CDR3 runs to 13 residues. Trimming pared 2 bases from V and 11 bases from J, leaving 13 bases between. The full variable domain, its missing parts supplied by reference TRBV11-2 and TRBJ1-3, is EAGVAQSPRYKIIEKRQSVAFWCNPISGHATLYWYQQILGQGPKLLIQFQNNGVVDDSQLPKDRFSAERLKGVDSTLKIQPAKLEDSAVYLCASSLQIRRSIYFGEGSWLTVV.

This rearrangement joins TRBV6-5 to TRBJ1-2; no reliable D call. V gave up 6 bases and J gave up 3 bases, with 11 bases separating them. CDR1 MNHEY and CDR2 SVGAGI come from the germline V gene. There are 13 residues in the CDR3. The CDR3 DNA follows: TGTGCCAGCAGATTCAGAACAGACTATGGCTACACCTTC. This codes for CASRFRTDYGYTF.

V gene TRBV6-5 combines with J gene TRBJ1-1, with 8 nucleotides matching TRBD1. V dropped 4 bases and J dropped 6; count of bases not matched to a gene: 4. The CDR3 is made up of 13 amino acids. Looked up from germline, CDR1 is MNHEY and CDR2 is SVGAGI. The CDR3 bases are TGTGCCAGCAGTTCAGGGGGCAGGTCTGAAGCTTTCTTT. Protein: CASSSGGRSEAFF.

The chain uses TRBV6-5 and TRBJ1-2; 7 nucleotides agree with TRBD1. The CDR3 runs 15 residues. CDR1 and CDR2 from the germline V gene are MNHEY and SVGAGI. The ends lost 7 bases at V and 0 bases at J; junction bases unmatched: 8. CDR3: CASNNVGQANYGYTF. The CDR3 nucleotides are TGTGCCAGCAACAACGTTGGACAGGCTAACTATGGCTACACCTTC.

The chain joins TRBV11-2 to TRBJ2-3; D is possibly TRBD2 (7 bases). This CDR3 is built from 14 residues. Germline V gene lookup returns CDR1 SGHAT and CDR2 FQNNGV. Trimming pared 2 bases from V and 3 bases from J, leaving 9 bases between. CDR3 bases: TGTGCCAGCAGCTTAAGGGGGGGGACAGATACGCAGTATTTT. Translating gives CASSLRGGTDTQYF.

This chain uses TRBV5-1 with TRBJ1-1, with D hard to call. Germline CDR1 reads SGHRS; CDR2 reads YFSETQ. Trimming took off 0 bases at V and 11 bases at J, with 11 bases between the two ends. This CDR3 has 12 amino acids. DNA for the CDR3: TGCGCCAGCAGCTTGGTTGGAATCGGGGCTTTCTTT. Its translation: CASSLVGIGAFF.

This sequence joins TRBV7-2 and TRBJ2-7, with a tentative D call TRBD1 (5 bases). The germline V gene has CDR1 SGHTA and CDR2 FQGNSA. Deletions cut 5 bases from V and 9 bases from J, with 17 bases between. The CDR3 consists of 13 residues. CDR3 bases: TGTGCCAGCAGCGAAAGGGCAGGGCAAGTGCAGTACTTC. Translation gives CASSERAGQVQYF.

The chain joins TRBV7-8 to TRBJ2-7; 8 nucleotides match TRBD1. V lost 4 bases, J lost 3 bases, and 8 bases stayed unmatched. Per the germline V gene, CDR1 is SGHVS and CDR2 is FQNEAQ. The CDR3 is made up of 15 amino acids. The CDR3 reads CASSSRTGFGYEQYF. The CDR3 coding sequence is TGTGCCAGCAGCTCCCGGACAGGGTTCGGCTACGAGCAGTACTTC.

The V and J genes are TRBV24-1 and TRBJ1-1; 8 bases align to TRBD1. V was pared by 5 bases and J by 5 bases, with 0 bases of the junction left unmatched. CDR1 and CDR2 (germline): KGHDR, SFDVKD. The CDR3 covers 12 residues. CDR3 in DNA: TGTGCCACCAGTGGACAGGGGACTGAAGCTTTCTTT. This encodes CATSGQGTEAFF.

The chain couples TRBV5-6 to TRBJ2-5, with 8 bases fitting TRBD1. Germline CDR1 SGHDT, CDR2 YYEEEE. This CDR3 has 13 amino acids. The ends lost 4 bases at V and 5 bases at J; junction bases unmatched: 4. The CDR3 here is CASSPGGAETQYF. For the CDR3, the DNA is TGTGCCAGCAGCCCAGGGGGCGCCGAGACCCAGTACTTC.

The genes are TRBV6-6 and TRBJ2-3, with TRBD2 matching over 8 bases. V was pared by 8 bases and J by 5 bases, with 12 bases of the junction left unmatched. The germline CDR1 and CDR2 sequences are MNHNY and SVGAGI (reference sequence). The CDR3 totals 15 residues. CDR3 sequence reads: CASLPPGLEQDTQYF. The DNA of the CDR3 is TGTGCCAGCCTTCCACCGGGACTAGAGCAAGATACGCAGTATTTT.

This chain links TRBV19 with TRBJ1-3; D is perhaps TRBD1 (6 bases). V was shortened by 8 bases and J by 7 bases, with 12 bases between the two germline ends. Germline values: CDR1 LNHDA, CDR2 SQIVND (reference sequence). The CDR3 sequence is 12 residues long. The CDR3 loop reads CASRTDGNTIYF. CDR3 in DNA: TGTGCCAGTCGGACAGATGGGAACACCATATATTTT.

This chain uses TRBV5-5 with TRBJ2-1; no firm D call. Germline V gene lookup returns CDR1 SGHKS and CDR2 YYEKEE (reference sequence). Between the trimmed V and J ends, which lost 3 bases and 0 bases, there was a span of 10 bases. The CDR3 has 15 amino acids. CDR3 region: CASSSDPSSYNEQFF. The CDR3 region has the DNA TGTGCCAGCAGCTCCGACCCGAGCTCCTACAATGAGCAGTTCTTC.

The chain recombines TRBV3-1 (or the pseudogene TRBV3-2) with TRBJ1-5; D is uncertain. Germline CDR1 reads LGHDT; CDR2 reads YNNKEL (reference sequence). Deletions cut 0 bases from V and 2 bases from J, with 11 bases between. This CDR3 is 16 amino acids long. The CDR3 DNA reads TGTGCCAGCAGCCAAGACCTGGTGGTCGGCAATCAGCCCCAGCATTTT. It codes for CASSQDLVVGNQPQHF.

The rearrangement joins TRBV3-1 (or the pseudogene TRBV3-2) to TRBJ2-5, with TRBD2 matching 13 bases. The CDR3 runs 18 residues. J gave up 4 bases and V 1 base, and 9 bases lay outside the gene matches. The V gene's germline CDR1 is LGHDT and CDR2 YNNKEL (reference sequence). CDR3 sequence (DNA): TGTGCCAGCAGCCAAGGTCCCACTAGCGGGGGGGTTTTAGAGACCCAGTACTTC. Amino acids: CASSQGPTSGGVLETQYF.

CDR3 bases: TGTGCCAGCAGCCAAGCGGGGACAGGGGGATTCGAAGCTTTCTTT. Its protein product is CASSQAGTGGFEAFF. The chain has TRBV14 and TRBJ1-1, with TRBD1 matching 11 bases. This CDR3 contains 15 residues. The V segment lost 1 base and the J segment 8 bases; nucleotides outside the gene matches: 6. The germline CDR1 and CDR2 sequences are SGHDN and FVKESK.

The rearrangement uses TRBV7-9 and TRBJ1-6; D is ambiguous. Germline V gene data show CDR1 as SEHNR and CDR2 as FQNEAQ (reference sequence). The V end was cut by 2 bases, the J end by 9 bases, with 11 bases between. The CDR3 has 14 amino acids. CDR3 amino acids: CASSLNPRFSPLHF. CDR3 DNA: TGTGCCAGCAGCTTAAACCCAAGGTTTTCACCCCTCCACTTT. Combining the CDR3 with reference TRBV7-9 and TRBJ1-6 gives the whole variable domain DTGVSQNPRHKITKRGQNVTFRCDPISEHNRLYWYRQTLGQGPEFLTYFQNEAQLEKSRLLSDRFSAERPKGSFSTLEIQRTEQGDSAMYLCASSLNPRFSPLHFGNGTRLTVT.